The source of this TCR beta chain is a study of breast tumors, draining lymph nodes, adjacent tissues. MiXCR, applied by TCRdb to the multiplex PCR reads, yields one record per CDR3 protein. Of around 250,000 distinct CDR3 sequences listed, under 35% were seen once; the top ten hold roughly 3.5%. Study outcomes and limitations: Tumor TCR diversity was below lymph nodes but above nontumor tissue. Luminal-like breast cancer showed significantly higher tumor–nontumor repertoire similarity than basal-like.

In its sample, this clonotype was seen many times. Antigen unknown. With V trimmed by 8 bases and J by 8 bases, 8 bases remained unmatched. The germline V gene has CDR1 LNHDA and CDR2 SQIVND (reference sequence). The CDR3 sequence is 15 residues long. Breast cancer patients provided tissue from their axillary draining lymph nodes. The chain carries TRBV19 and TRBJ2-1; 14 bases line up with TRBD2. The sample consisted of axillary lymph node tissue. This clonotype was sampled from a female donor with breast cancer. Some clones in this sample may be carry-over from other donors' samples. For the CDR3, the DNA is TGTGCCAGTCTCCGGAGACTAGCGGGAGGGGATGAGCAGTTCTTC. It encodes CASLRRLAGGDEQFF.